Presented here are 32 T cell receptor beta chains from one specimen sequenced in a study of response to subunit inactivated influenza vaccine. Using its own MiXCR run on the RT-PCR reads, TCRdb lists one record per CDR3 protein. This sample yields around 490,000 distinct CDR3 sequences, of which about 7.6% are seen a single time; 10% to 15% belongs to the top ten. The material was PBMCs from blood, obtained about 24 months after vaccination. The receptors derive from a man in his fifties or sixties who received an inactivated influenza vaccine.

This clonotype was seen repeatedly, ten times or more. The chain recombines TRBV6-5 with TRBJ1-1; D may be TRBD1 (5 bases). CDR3 length: 14 residues. Trimming left V 2 bases short and J 2 bases short, with 9 bases between. Germline V gene data show CDR1 as MNHEY and CDR2 as SVGAGI. The CDR3 loop is CASSYHDSNTEAFF. DNA for the CDR3: TGTGCCAGCAGTTACCACGACAGTAACACTGAAGCTTTCTTT.

In this sample, this clonotype turned up many times. The chain couples TRBV29-1 to TRBJ2-3; D gene uncertain. The germline V and J ends were trimmed by 2 bases and 7 bases, with 13 bases remaining between them. The CDR3 is made up of 13 amino acids. Germline values: CDR1 SQVTM, CDR2 ANQGSEA. The CDR3 sequence: CSVERPPANTQYF. CDR3 sequence (DNA): TGCAGCGTTGAACGACCTCCAGCAAATACGCAGTATTTT.

This clonotype came up a few times. The chain joins TRBV28 to TRBJ2-2, with a possible D match to TRBD1 (5 bases). The germline V and J ends were trimmed by 8 bases and 1 base, with 11 bases remaining between them. Germline assignment: CDR1 MDHEN and CDR2 SYDVKM. The CDR3 runs to 14 residues. This CDR3 reads CASAKGMNTGELFF. The CDR3 region has the DNA TGTGCCAGCGCAAAGGGGATGAACACCGGGGAGCTGTTTTTT. Together with reference TRBV28 and TRBJ2-2, the CDR3 gives the full variable domain: DVKVTQSSRYLVKRTGEKVFLECVQDMDHENMFWYRQDPGLGLRLIYFSYDVKMKEKGDIPEGYSVSREKKERFSLILESASTNQTSMYLCASAKGMNTGELFFGEGSRLTVL.

This clonotype was counted many times. The rearrangement uses TRBV12-3 or TRBV12-4 and TRBJ2-4; no firm D call. The CDR3 runs to 12 residues. The V end was cut by 4 bases, the J end by 6 bases, with 7 bases between. Here the CDR3 reads CASSWYGNIQYF. CDR3 nucleotides: TGTGCCAGCAGTTGGTATGGAAACATTCAGTACTTC.

CDR3 DNA sequence: TGTGCCACCAGCAGAGACGGCTTAGCAGGGCGCACCGGGGAGCTGTTTTTT. Translating gives CATSRDGLAGRTGELFF. The J gene is TRBJ2-2, the V gene TRBV15; D perhaps matches TRBD1 (5 bases). This CDR3 is built from 17 residues. Trimming removed 0 bases at V and 4 bases at J, with 15 bases between. Germline V gene lookup returns CDR1 LNHNV and CDR2 YYDKDF (reference sequence).

This clonotype has ten or more counts. The chain is built from TRBV7-2 and TRBJ1-2; the match to TRBD1 covers 8 bases. This CDR3 has 15 amino acids. The junction had 13 bases not matched to a gene; V was cut back by 5 bases and J by 8 bases. Germline V gene data show CDR1 as SGHTA and CDR2 as FQGNSA. The CDR3 spells CASSPQGQDYGGYTF. CDR3 DNA sequence: TGTGCCAGCAGCCCACAGGGACAGGACTATGGCGGCTACACCTTC.

In its sample, this clonotype was seen many times. The V and J genes are TRBV12-3 or TRBV12-4 and TRBJ2-3; 10 bases are a match to TRBD2. The CDR3 sequence is 18 residues long. The ends lost 4 bases at V and 2 bases at J; junction bases unmatched: 12. The CDR3 nucleotides are TGTGCCAGCAGTTCTCCCGGACTAGCGGAAAAATCCACAGATACGCAGTATTTT. Amino acids: CASSSPGLAEKSTDTQYF.

This clonotype was observed a few times. V is TRBV25-1 and J is TRBJ2-7; tentative D call: TRBD1 (6 bases). The CDR3 has 11 residues. From germline, CDR1 is MGHDK and CDR2 SYGVNS. V was pared by 11 bases and J by 6 bases, with 14 bases between. The CDR3 DNA reads TGTGCCGCCGCACAGGGTTTCGAGCAGTACTTC. This gives the protein CAAAQGFEQYF.

This clonotype was detected only a few times. The chain uses TRBV20-1 and TRBJ1-4; TRBD1 might be the D (5 bases). Trimming left V 2 bases short and J 6 bases short, with 10 bases between. This CDR3 has 13 residues. The germline V gene encodes CDR1 DFQATT and CDR2 SNEGSKA (reference sequence). In DNA form, the CDR3 reads TGCAGTGCTAGACCCGGGGGGGATGAAAAACTGTTTTTT. This sequence encodes CSARPGGDEKLFF.

This clonotype has just a few counts. This chain joins TRBV25-1 and TRBJ2-7; 10 bases are shared with TRBD2. Germline V lookup: CDR1 MGHDK, CDR2 SYGVNS. There are 18 residues in the CDR3. Unmatched junction bases numbered 10, after V lost 0 bases and J lost 2 bases. The CDR3 DNA reads as TGTGCCAGCAGTGAATATGAGGGTCTAGCGGGAGCCGCCTACGAGCAGTACTTC. This gives the protein CASSEYEGLAGAAYEQYF.

This clonotype was counted only a few times. V gene TRBV7-2 combines with J gene TRBJ1-6; 11 nucleotides agree with TRBD1. Trimming took 2 bases from V and 13 from J; bases not matched to a gene: 7. This CDR3 comprises 15 residues. The germline V gene encodes CDR1 SGHTA and CDR2 FQGNSA. Here the CDR3 reads CASSLTGTGGVPLHF. The CDR3 nucleotides read TGTGCCAGCAGCTTAACCGGGACAGGGGGTGTCCCCCTCCACTTT.

The CDR3 loop is CASSETGGNTQYF. The CDR3 coding sequence is TGTGCCAGCAGCGAGACAGGGGGTAATACGCAGTATTTT. The rearrangement links TRBV7-9 to TRBJ2-3; 9 nucleotides line up with TRBD1. The ends lost 5 bases at V and 7 bases at J; junction bases unmatched: 4. The CDR3 is 13 amino acids. Per germline, CDR1 SEHNR and CDR2 FQNEAQ (reference sequence).

The rearrangement joins TRBV28 to TRBJ2-4; 15 bases fit TRBD2. The CDR3 extends over 16 amino acids. Trimming removed 7 bases from V and 6 bases from J; junction bases left unmatched: 7. Per germline, CDR1 MDHEN and CDR2 SYDVKM. The CDR3 loop reads CASKPPGLAGGNIQYF. The CDR3 DNA follows: TGTGCCAGCAAACCCCCGGGACTAGCGGGAGGAAACATTCAGTACTTC.

This clonotype appeared many times. This chain joins TRBV21-1 and TRBJ1-5; TRBD1 is taken as the D call from the table, unchecked against the DNA. TRBV21-1 is an annotated pseudogene. CDR3 length: 16 amino acids. The DNA of the CDR3 is TGTGCCAGCAGCAAGGAGTATCAGGGAATTCCTCAGCCCCAGCATTTT. Translating it yields CASSKEYQGIPQPQHF.

This clonotype was recorded a few times. The chain is built from TRBV18 and TRBJ1-1, with 9 positions matching TRBD1. Trimming took 6 bases from V and 10 from J; bases not matched to a gene: 6. The CDR3 has 12 residues. CDR1 is KGHSH and CDR2 is LQKENI in the germline V gene. The CDR3 bases are TGTGCCAGCTCTCTACAGGGGGCGGGAGCTTTCTTT. This translates into CASSLQGAGAFF.

This rearrangement joins TRBV12-3 or TRBV12-4 to TRBJ2-5; D call uncertain. Trimming stripped 0 bases from V and 6 bases from J, with 14 bases between. The CDR3 sequence is 15 residues long. The CDR3 loop reads CASSLAHLGLQTQYF. Written as DNA, the CDR3 is TGTGCCAGCAGTTTAGCGCATCTTGGCCTCCAGACCCAGTACTTC.

This clonotype was picked up many times. The chain is built from TRBV5-1 and TRBJ2-7, with 7 bases aligning to TRBD1. This CDR3 is built from 15 residues. Germline CDR1 SGHRS, CDR2 YFSETQ. V was clipped by 1 base and J by 6 bases; unmatched bases: 10. DNA of the CDR3: TGCGCCAGCAGCTTGAGGTCGGCAGGGGGAAGCGAGCAGTACTTC. Encoded protein: CASSLRSAGGSEQYF.

For this clonotype: Since a much larger clone is just one base distant, this may be a read error. The chain carries TRBV20-1 and TRBJ2-2, with D tentatively TRBD2 (5 bases). Germline V gives CDR1 DFQATT, CDR2 SNEGSKA (reference sequence). The CDR3 runs 14 residues. CDR3 region: CSTRDIRDTGELFF. CDR3 in DNA: TGCAGTACTAGAGATATTCGGGACACCGGGGAGCTGTTTTTT.

The J gene is TRBJ2-3, the V gene TRBV6-1, with TRBD2 identical over 9 bases. Germline V CDR1 and CDR2: MNHNS, SASEGT. V shed 8 bases, J shed 0 bases, and the junction held 3 bases outside the gene matches. The CDR3 has 14 residues. CDR3 DNA: TGTGCCAGCCGGACTAGCGATAGCACAGATACGCAGTATTTT. Amino acids: CASRTSDSTDTQYF.

V is TRBV7-2 and J is TRBJ2-7, with 7 bases lining up with TRBD1. V was pared by 4 bases and J by 0 bases, with 6 bases of the junction left unmatched. Germline-derived CDR1 and CDR2 are SGHTA and FQGNSA. This CDR3 has 15 amino acids. The CDR3 reads CASSSYRGSSYEQYF. CDR3 coding DNA: TGTGCCAGCAGCTCATACAGGGGAAGCTCCTACGAGCAGTACTTC.

The sample holds many counts of this clonotype. This chain uses TRBV5-1 with TRBJ2-3; D not certain. With 0 bases removed from V and 6 bases from J, the gap between germline ends came to 11 bases. The CDR3 has 14 amino acids. Germline CDR1 reads SGHRS; CDR2 reads YFSETQ. The CDR3 is CASSLDAPGDTQYF. As DNA, the CDR3 is TGCGCCAGCAGCTTGGACGCGCCGGGTGATACGCAGTATTTT.

This clonotype was observed many times. The genes are TRBV9 and TRBJ2-7, with 7 bases lining up with TRBD2. The junction had 12 bases not matched to a gene; V was cut back by 3 bases and J by 6 bases. Germline V CDR1 and CDR2: SGDLS, YYNGEE. The CDR3 spans 15 residues. CDR3 coding DNA: TGTGCCAGCAGCGCCATGGGGGGGAGTGTCTCCGAGCAGTACTTC. It yields the protein CASSAMGGSVSEQYF.

This clonotype was seen only once. The chain carries TRBV7-9 and TRBJ1-3; TRBD1 is a possible D gene (6 bases). V was shortened by 7 bases and J by 4 bases, with 17 bases between the two germline ends. Per germline, CDR1 SEHNR and CDR2 FQNEAQ (reference sequence). The CDR3 loop spans 15 amino acids. This chain's CDR3 is CASTPQGASGNTIYF. The CDR3 bases are TGTGCCAGCACCCCACAGGGTGCCTCCGGAAACACCATATATTTT.

The chain carries TRBV10-3 and TRBJ1-2, with 7 positions matching TRBD1. After removal of 6 bases from V and 2 bases from J, the junction contained 3 bases not matched to a gene. CDR1 is ENHRY, CDR2 SYGVKD, per germline. There are 13 residues in the CDR3. The CDR3 region is CAISQTGNYGYTF. The CDR3, as DNA: TGTGCCATCAGCCAGACAGGGAACTATGGCTACACCTTC.

The chain links TRBV12-3 or TRBV12-4 to TRBJ2-7; 9 bases agree with TRBD2. V trimming: 4 bases; J trimming: 7 bases; junction bases outside the gene matches: 11. The CDR3 has 15 residues. The chain's CDR3 is CASSSRIAGAGEQYF. CDR3 in DNA: TGTGCCAGCAGTTCTCGTATAGCGGGGGCGGGAGAGCAGTACTTC.

A few counts support this clonotype. V gene TRBV27 combines with J gene TRBJ2-7, with TRBD2 matching 9 bases. The CDR3 is 15 amino acids. V gave up 5 bases and J gave up 2 bases; unmatched junction bases: 7. Germline V lookup: CDR1 MNHEY, CDR2 SMNVEV (reference sequence). CDR3 sequence (DNA): TGTGCCAGCAGTCCCTCGGGACTAGCAGCCTACGAGCAGTACTTC. As protein: CASSPSGLAAYEQYF.

This clonotype appeared a few times. The chain uses TRBV7-8 and TRBJ1-2; no reliable D call. Between the trimmed V and J ends, which lost 2 bases and 7 bases, there was a span of 17 bases. The germline V gene has CDR1 SGHVS and CDR2 FQNEAQ. The CDR3 covers 15 residues. The CDR3 sequence is CASSLIEVPGFGYTF. DNA for the CDR3: TGTGCCAGCAGCTTAATTGAAGTTCCGGGTTTTGGCTACACCTTC.

This clonotype was counted many times. V usage is TRBV5-1 and J usage is TRBJ2-3; either TRBD1 or TRBD2 may supply D (6 bases each). This CDR3 comprises 15 residues. CDR1 SGHRS and CDR2 YFSETQ come from the germline V gene. V was cut by 4 bases and J by 4 bases, with 16 bases left in between. The CDR3, as DNA: TGCGCCAGCAGCCACGGACGGGGGCGGGCAGATACGCAGTATTTT. It encodes CASSHGRGRADTQYF.

This clonotype showed up just a few times. V usage is TRBV5-1 and J usage is TRBJ2-7; 10 bases agree with TRBD2. Trimming took 0 bases from V and 2 from J; bases not matched to a gene: 11. Germline V gene lookup returns CDR1 SGHRS and CDR2 YFSETQ. The CDR3 loop spans 18 amino acids. CDR3 DNA: TGCGCCAGCAGCTTGGCCGGTGCTAGCGGGAGTAGAACCTACGAGCAGTACTTC. Amino acid sequence: CASSLAGASGSRTYEQYF.

This rearrangement joins TRBV6-2 or TRBV6-3 to TRBJ1-1, with D tentatively TRBD1 (5 bases). The CDR3 has 17 residues. The germline V and J ends were trimmed by 6 bases and 2 bases, with 22 bases remaining between them. In germline, CDR1 is MNHEY, CDR2 SVGEGT. CDR3 sequence: CASRWSGGTARNTEAFF. The DNA for the CDR3 is TGTGCCAGCAGATGGTCTGGGGGAACAGCACGCAACACTGAAGCTTTCTTT.

This clonotype was seen only a few times. The chain couples TRBV20-1 to TRBJ2-2, with D unclear. The germline gives CDR1 DFQATT, CDR2 SNEGSKA (reference sequence). This CDR3 is 12 amino acids long. V dropped 5 bases and J dropped 7 bases, with 11 bases sitting between them. CDR3 DNA: TGCAGTGCTTCCCGCCCCGACGGGGAGCTGTTTTTT. Translation gives CSASRPDGELFF.

The chain joins TRBV7-9 to TRBJ1-2; D gene ambiguous. This CDR3 has 13 amino acids. V was clipped by 2 bases and J by 4 bases, with 8 bases between them. Germline-derived CDR1 and CDR2 are SEHNR and FQNEAQ (reference sequence). CDR3 loop: CASSLPSGYGYTF. CDR3 sequence (DNA): TGTGCCAGCAGCTTACCCAGTGGCTATGGCTACACCTTC. Full variable domain (remainder filled in from reference TRBV7-9 and TRBJ1-2): DTGVSQNPRHKITKRGQNVTFRCDPISEHNRLYWYRQTLGQGPEFLTYFQNEAQLEKSRLLSDRFSAERPKGSFSTLEIQRTEQGDSAMYLCASSLPSGYGYTFGSGTRLTVV.